The 11 T cell receptor beta chains listed next were all sequenced from one sample in a study of T-cell reconstitution after alpha-beta-depleted transplantation in children. The TCRbeta library incorporated unique molecular identifiers. A single record per CDR3 protein comes from TCRdb applying MiXCR to the PCR reads. The sample includes fewer than 250,000 distinct CDR3 sequences, 6.5% to 10% of them seen just once. The sample consisted of PBMCs, mostly from graft donor cells, taken 180 days after TCRalphabeta/CD19-depleted stem cell transplant. The origin of the receptors is a male patient under 18 who had a stem cell transplant for acute lymphoblastic leukemia, so the T cells may come from the graft donor.

In its sample, this clonotype was seen many times. The chain uses TRBV5-6 and TRBJ2-1; D is undetermined. V lost 0 bases and J lost 3, with 7 bases in between. The CDR3 runs to 14 residues. Germline V gene data show CDR1 as SGHDT and CDR2 as YYEEEE. The CDR3 loop is CASSLGGFYNEQFF. CDR3 coding DNA: TGTGCCAGCAGCTTGGGTGGTTTCTACAATGAGCAGTTCTTC.

This clonotype appeared many times. The chain combines TRBV4-1 with TRBJ2-4, with D perhaps TRBD1 or TRBD2 (6 bases each). Germline assignment: CDR1 MGHRA and CDR2 YSYEKL. This CDR3 is built from 16 residues. Deletions cut 1 base from V and 3 bases from J, with 13 bases between. The CDR3 spells CASSQVGGRGKNIQYF. In DNA form, the CDR3 reads TGCGCCAGCAGCCAAGTTGGGGGGCGGGGCAAAAACATTCAGTACTTC.

Ten or more counts support this clonotype. The J gene is TRBJ1-2, the V gene TRBV20-1; D unclear. The germline V gene encodes CDR1 DFQATT and CDR2 SNEGSKA (reference sequence). V was trimmed by 0 bases and J by 4 bases, leaving 15 bases between them. The CDR3 totals 15 residues. The CDR3 spells CSARDNPPLSYGYTF. The CDR3 DNA sequence: TGCAGTGCTAGAGATAACCCTCCTCTCAGCTATGGCTACACCTTC.

This clonotype was counted at least ten times. The V call is TRBV7-3, the J call TRBJ2-7; possible D gene TRBD2, 5 bases. Per germline, CDR1 SGHTA and CDR2 FQGTGA. The CDR3 has 13 residues. Deletions cut 4 bases from V and 7 bases from J, with 14 bases between. The CDR3 loop reads CASSSSRGGEQYF. The CDR3 DNA reads TGTGCCAGCAGCTCCTCCAGAGGCGGGGAGCAGTACTTC.

In its sample, this clonotype was seen many times. The J gene is TRBJ2-1, the V gene TRBV19; the match to TRBD2 covers 7 bases. This CDR3 comprises 15 residues. V shed 7 bases and J 4 bases; nucleotides not matched to a gene: 10. Germline CDR1 reads LNHDA; CDR2 reads SQIVND (reference sequence). CDR3 nucleotide sequence: TGTGCCAGTACCCCGGGGCTAGCGGCATACAATGAGCAGTTCTTC. It yields the protein CASTPGLAAYNEQFF.

This clonotype has a count of ten or more. The chain uses TRBV12-5 and TRBJ2-7, with TRBD2 matching 8 bases. This CDR3 has 14 residues. V shed 7 bases, J shed 2 bases, and the junction held 7 bases outside the gene matches. Germline V gene data show CDR1 as LGHNT and CDR2 as FRNRAP. The CDR3 sequence: CASAAGGGTYEQYF. CDR3 coding DNA: TGTGCTAGTGCTGCTGGCGGGGGGACCTACGAGCAGTACTTC.

This clonotype was counted ten times or more. The chain has TRBV24-1 and TRBJ2-7, with 7 bases aligning to TRBD2. Trimming took 4 bases from V and 4 from J; bases not matched to a gene: 9. The CDR3 runs to 15 residues. In germline, CDR1 is KGHDR, CDR2 SFDVKD. The chain's CDR3 is CATSDPGASGYEQYF. The DNA for the CDR3 is TGTGCCACCAGTGACCCCGGGGCTAGCGGTTACGAGCAGTACTTC.

This clonotype was seen many times. The rearrangement links TRBV12-3 or TRBV12-4 to TRBJ2-3, with D maybe TRBD2 (6 bases). The CDR3 spans 16 residues. Between the trimmed V and J ends, which lost 8 bases and 3 bases, there was a span of 21 bases. The DNA for the CDR3 is TGTGCCAGCGCAGCGGGCCGTGGGGATGGGACAGATACGCAGTATTTT. It translates to CASAAGRGDGTDTQYF.

In its sample, this clonotype was seen many times. CDR3 nucleotides: TGTGCCAGCAGTTACTACGATGGTGAGCAGTTCTTC. Translation gives CASSYYDGEQFF. This rearrangement joins TRBV6-5 to TRBJ2-1; D is unresolved. The germline CDR1 and CDR2 sequences are MNHEY and SVGAGI. The V and J ends lost 1 base and 9 bases respectively, with 7 bases between them. The length of the CDR3 is 12 residues.

This clonotype came up many times. The chain employs TRBV5-1 and TRBJ1-1; the match to TRBD1 covers 9 bases. This CDR3 contains 16 residues. V was pared by 4 bases and J by 1 base, with 8 bases of the junction left unmatched. Per germline, CDR1 SGHRS and CDR2 YFSETQ. The CDR3 DNA is TGCGCCAGCAGCCCGACCGGGACAGGGCAGAACACTGAAGCTTTCTTT. This translates into CASSPTGTGQNTEAFF.

This clonotype appeared many times. The rearrangement joins TRBV7-8 to TRBJ2-7; D perhaps matches TRBD2 (6 bases). The CDR3 is made up of 15 amino acids. The V gene's germline CDR1 is SGHVS and CDR2 FQNEAQ. Trimming took 1 base from V and 3 from J, leaving 13 bases between them. DNA for the CDR3: TGTGCCAGCAGCTTAGGCCCGGGGGAAGGCTACGAGCAGTACTTC. This codes for CASSLGPGEGYEQYF.